The source of this TCR beta chain is a study of blood T cells in healthy people across ages (dated by TCRdb to about 2015). Describing the broader study: In model experiments, template switching captured about one uniquely barcoded TCR beta cDNA molecule for every two T cells. The study measured age-related changes in TCR beta repertoire diversity using deep sequencing normalized with unique cDNA molecular identifiers. Donors were grouped into four age groups: young (average approximately 15 years), middle-aged (39), aged (approximately 67) and long-lived (about 89). Donors of different ages were randomly distributed across sequencing lanes to avoid experimental bias. The study analyzed two additional independent replicas of 1 million unique cDNA reads from the same blood draw for two donors, one aged 18 to 30 and one aged 80 or older.

About this clonotype: Its cognate antigen has yet to be identified. No clone much larger than this one lies a single base away; base qualities are absent.

Library method: 5' RACE. The instrument given in TCRdb is Illumina HiSeq 2500. A second 7 to 11 cycle PCR used a sample-barcoded 5' primer and a J-beta primer mix. A template-switch 5' adaptor carrying 12 random nucleotides introduced a unique molecular identifier onto each TCR beta cDNA molecule. Each sample yielded at least 2.5 million CDR3-containing paired-end reads. First-strand cDNA was synthesized from all RNA with the Mint cDNA synthesis kit, primed by a TRBC-specific oligonucleotide. All cDNA was treated with uracil-DNA glycosylase and then went through a first 18-cycle PCR with the universal primers M1SS and BC2_uni_R. The authors' pipeline ran thus. For normalization, 1 million high-quality reads, each with a distinct molecular identifier, were randomly selected from each sample. Reads with shared molecular identifiers were discarded instead of being binned into consensus sequences. MiTCR, set to a Q25 quality threshold and the strictest error-elimination algorithm, was used for CDR3 identification, clonotype clustering and error correction. A nonparametric unseen species model with Euler transformation was used to estimate a lower bound on total TCR beta diversity. TCRdb took the public reads, trimmed them with fastp at Q25, ran MiXCR for clone calling and kept in-frame beta chains. Identical CDR3 proteins give one entry, which carries the most common genes and DNA. These V and J calls are TCRdb output, not the study's own analysis. The sample table holds fewer than 750,000 distinct CDR3 sequences, of which about 50% were seen once. The ten largest clonotypes hold less than 15% of the sample.

In the germline V gene, CDR1 corresponds to ENHRY and CDR2 to SYGVKD. The CDR3 spans 13 residues, from the cysteine through the phenylalanine. The retained sequence is limited to the CDR3, 39 bases, with the frame set at the first base. The junction shows trimming of 0 bases on V and 1 base on J, plus 3 bases between the germline ends. Overall study results and their limits: Since profiling was done on bulk unsorted PBMCs, naive and antigen-experienced compartments could not be conclusively compared. Estimates of total diversity from one million sequenced T cells were regarded as lower bounds and underestimates. As age increased, observed TCR beta diversity per million T cells dropped in a roughly linear way, and a significant reduction was already evident by age about 40. Compared with the aged group, more naive CD4+ T cells, fewer expanded clones and increased TCR diversity were shown by the long-lived group, suggesting age selection. Because donor CMV infection status was unknown, age-related changes in expanded clonotypes were potentially confounded. Observed TCR beta diversity correlated strongly with the percentage of naive T cells measured by flow cytometry.

The donors were roughly 40 Caucasian individuals from Russia, aged roughly 6 to 100 years, who were systemically healthy. Each donor gave about 9.7 milliliters of peripheral blood, drawn into EDTA-treated Vacutainer tubes. Ficoll-Paque density-gradient centrifugation was used to isolate PBMCs, with at least 6.5 million per sample. Total RNA was extracted from PBMCs with Trizol reagent, with at least 6 micrograms obtained per sample. Naive CD45RAhigh/CD27high T cell percentages were measured by flow cytometry on a PBMC aliquot from every donor. This chain is built from TRBV10-3 and TRBJ1-2; a confident D gene designation cannot be given. The sample was blood. This TCR was sampled from an elderly woman in good health. The CDR3 region reads CAISESVNYGYTF. The bases are TGTGCCATCAGTGAGTCTGTTAACTATGGCTACACCTTC.